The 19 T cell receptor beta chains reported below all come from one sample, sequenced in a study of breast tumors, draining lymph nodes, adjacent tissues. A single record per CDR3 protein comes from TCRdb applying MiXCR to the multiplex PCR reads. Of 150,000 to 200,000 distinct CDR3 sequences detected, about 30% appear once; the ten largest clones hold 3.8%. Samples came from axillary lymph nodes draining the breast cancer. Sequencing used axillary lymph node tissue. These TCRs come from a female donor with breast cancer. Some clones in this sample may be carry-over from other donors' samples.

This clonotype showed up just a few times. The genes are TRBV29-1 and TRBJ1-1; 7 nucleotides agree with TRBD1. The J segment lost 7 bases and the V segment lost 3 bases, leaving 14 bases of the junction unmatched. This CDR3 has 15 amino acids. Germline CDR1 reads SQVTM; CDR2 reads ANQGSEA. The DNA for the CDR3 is TGCAGCGTTGAGAGTCTGGCTGCAGGGGGGGATGAAGCTTTCTTT. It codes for CSVESLAAGGDEAFF.

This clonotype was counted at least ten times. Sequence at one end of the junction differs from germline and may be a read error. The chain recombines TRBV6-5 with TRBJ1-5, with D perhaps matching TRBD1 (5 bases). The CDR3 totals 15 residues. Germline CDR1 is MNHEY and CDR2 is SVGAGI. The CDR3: CASSHSGGDNQPQHF. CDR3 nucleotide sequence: TGTGCCAGCAGTCACTCGGGGGGGGACAATCAGCCCCAGCATTTT.

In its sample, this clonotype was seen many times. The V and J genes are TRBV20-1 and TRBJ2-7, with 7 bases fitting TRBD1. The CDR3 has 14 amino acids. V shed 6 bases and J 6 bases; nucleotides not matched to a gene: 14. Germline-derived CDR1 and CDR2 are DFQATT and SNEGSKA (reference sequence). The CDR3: CSARDSPTLLEQYF. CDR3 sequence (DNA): TGCAGTGCCAGGGACAGCCCGACTCTACTCGAGCAGTACTTC.

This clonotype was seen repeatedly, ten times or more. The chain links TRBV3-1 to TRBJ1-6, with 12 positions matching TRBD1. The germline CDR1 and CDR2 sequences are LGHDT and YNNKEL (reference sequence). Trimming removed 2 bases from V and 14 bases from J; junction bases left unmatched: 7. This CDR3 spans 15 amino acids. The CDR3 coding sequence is TGTGCCAGCAGCCAAAGGGGACAGGGGGCTCTGTCCCTCCACTTT. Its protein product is CASSQRGQGALSLHF.

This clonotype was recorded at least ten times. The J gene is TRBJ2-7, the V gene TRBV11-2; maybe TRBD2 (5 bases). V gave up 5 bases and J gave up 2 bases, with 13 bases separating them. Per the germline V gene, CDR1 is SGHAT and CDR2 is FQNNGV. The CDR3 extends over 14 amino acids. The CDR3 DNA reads TGTGCCAGCAGCACAAACGGGGTCGCCTACGAGCAGTACTTC. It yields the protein CASSTNGVAYEQYF.

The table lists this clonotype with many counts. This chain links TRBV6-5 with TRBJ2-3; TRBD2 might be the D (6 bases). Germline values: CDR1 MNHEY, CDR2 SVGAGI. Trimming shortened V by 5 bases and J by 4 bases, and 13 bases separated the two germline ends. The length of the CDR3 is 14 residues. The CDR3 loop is CASSQGVAADTQYF. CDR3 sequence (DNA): TGTGCCAGCAGTCAAGGGGTAGCGGCAGATACGCAGTATTTT.

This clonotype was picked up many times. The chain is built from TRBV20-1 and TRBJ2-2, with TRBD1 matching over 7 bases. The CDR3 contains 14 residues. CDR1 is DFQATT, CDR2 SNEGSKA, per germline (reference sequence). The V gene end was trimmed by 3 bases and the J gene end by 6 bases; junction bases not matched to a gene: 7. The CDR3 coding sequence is TGCAGTGCTAGCGACAGGGTTTACGCCGGGGAGCTGTTTTTT. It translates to CSASDRVYAGELFF.

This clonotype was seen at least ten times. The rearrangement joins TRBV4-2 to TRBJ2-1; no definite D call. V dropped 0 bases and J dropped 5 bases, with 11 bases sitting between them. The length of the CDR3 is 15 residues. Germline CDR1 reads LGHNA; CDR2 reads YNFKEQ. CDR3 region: CASSQDRKVNNEQFF. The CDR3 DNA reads TGTGCCAGCAGCCAAGATCGCAAGGTAAACAATGAGCAGTTCTTC.

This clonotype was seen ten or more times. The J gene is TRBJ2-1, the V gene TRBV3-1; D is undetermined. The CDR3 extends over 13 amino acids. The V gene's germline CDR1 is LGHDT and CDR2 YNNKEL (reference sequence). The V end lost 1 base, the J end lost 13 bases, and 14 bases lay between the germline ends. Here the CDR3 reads CASSQGERNRQFF. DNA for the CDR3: TGTGCCAGCAGCCAAGGAGAAAGGAATCGTCAGTTCTTC.

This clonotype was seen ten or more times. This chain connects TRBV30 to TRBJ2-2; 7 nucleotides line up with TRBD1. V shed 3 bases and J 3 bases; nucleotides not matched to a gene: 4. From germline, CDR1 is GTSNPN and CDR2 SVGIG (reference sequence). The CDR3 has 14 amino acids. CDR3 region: CAWRRGRDTGELFF. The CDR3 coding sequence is TGTGCCTGGAGGAGGGGGCGGGACACCGGGGAGCTGTTTTTT.

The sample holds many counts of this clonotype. CDR3 DNA: TGTGCCAGCAGTTACCCGGGATATGAGCAGTTCTTC. Encoded protein: CASSYPGYEQFF. V usage is TRBV6-5 and J usage is TRBJ2-1, with a weak D call TRBD2 (5 bases). Germline V gene data show CDR1 as MNHEY and CDR2 as SVGAGI. V lost 2 bases to trimming and J lost 8 bases, with 7 bases between them. The CDR3 totals 12 residues.

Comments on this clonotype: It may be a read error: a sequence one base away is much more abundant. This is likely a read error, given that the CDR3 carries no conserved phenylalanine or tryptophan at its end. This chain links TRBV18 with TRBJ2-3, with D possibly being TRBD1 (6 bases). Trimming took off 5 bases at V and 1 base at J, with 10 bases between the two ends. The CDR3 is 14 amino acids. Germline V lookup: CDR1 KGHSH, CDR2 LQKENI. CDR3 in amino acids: CASSSQGGTDTQYI. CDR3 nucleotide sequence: TGTGCCAGCTCATCACAGGGTGGCACAGATACGCAGTATATT.

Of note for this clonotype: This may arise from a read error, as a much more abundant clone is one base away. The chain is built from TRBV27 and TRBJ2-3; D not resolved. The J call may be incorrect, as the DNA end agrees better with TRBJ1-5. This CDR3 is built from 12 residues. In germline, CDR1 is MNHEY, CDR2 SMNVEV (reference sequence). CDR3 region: CASSPRTDTQHF. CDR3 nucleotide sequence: TGTGCCAGCAGCCCCCGCACAGATACGCAGCATTTT.

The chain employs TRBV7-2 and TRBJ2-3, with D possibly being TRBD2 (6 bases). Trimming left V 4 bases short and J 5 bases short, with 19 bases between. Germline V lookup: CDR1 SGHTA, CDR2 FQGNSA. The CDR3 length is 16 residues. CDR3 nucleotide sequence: TGTGCCAGCAGCTCATACCGGGGGAGAATCTTAGATACGCAGTATTTT. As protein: CASSSYRGRILDTQYF.

The CDR3, as DNA: TGCGCCAGCAGCCATGGGGTATCTTGGTCGGCAGGGGGCGATTCAGGTGAAGCTTTCTTT. This gives the protein CASSHGVSWSAGGDSGEAFF. V usage is TRBV4-1 and J usage is TRBJ1-1; the match to TRBD1 covers 8 bases. CDR3 length: 20 amino acids. V dropped 3 bases and J dropped 7; count of bases not matched to a gene: 25. The germline gives CDR1 MGHRA, CDR2 YSYEKL.

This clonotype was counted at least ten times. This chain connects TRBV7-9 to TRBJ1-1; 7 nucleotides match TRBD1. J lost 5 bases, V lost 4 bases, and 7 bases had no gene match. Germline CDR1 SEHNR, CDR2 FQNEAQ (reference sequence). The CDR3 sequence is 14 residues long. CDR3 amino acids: CASSWNRGDTEAFF. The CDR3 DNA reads TGTGCCAGCAGCTGGAACAGGGGAGATACTGAAGCTTTCTTT.

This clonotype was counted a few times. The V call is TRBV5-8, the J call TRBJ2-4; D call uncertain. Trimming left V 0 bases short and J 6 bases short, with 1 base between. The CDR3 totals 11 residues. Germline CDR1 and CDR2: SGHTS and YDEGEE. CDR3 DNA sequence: TGTGCCAGCAGCTTGGGAAACATTCAGTACTTC. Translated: CASSLGNIQYF.

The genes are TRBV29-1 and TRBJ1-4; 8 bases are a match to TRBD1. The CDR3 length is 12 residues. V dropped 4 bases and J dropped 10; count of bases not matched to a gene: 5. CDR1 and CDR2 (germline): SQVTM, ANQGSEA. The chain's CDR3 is CSVGQGMGKLFF. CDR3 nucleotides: TGCAGCGTTGGACAGGGGATGGGAAAACTGTTTTTT. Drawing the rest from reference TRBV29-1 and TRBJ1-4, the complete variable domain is SAVISQKPSRDICQRGTSLTIQCQVDSQVTMMFWYRQQPGQSLTLIATANQGSEATYESGFVIDKFPISRPNLTFSTLTVSNMSPEDSSIYLCSVGQGMGKLFFGSGTQLSVL.

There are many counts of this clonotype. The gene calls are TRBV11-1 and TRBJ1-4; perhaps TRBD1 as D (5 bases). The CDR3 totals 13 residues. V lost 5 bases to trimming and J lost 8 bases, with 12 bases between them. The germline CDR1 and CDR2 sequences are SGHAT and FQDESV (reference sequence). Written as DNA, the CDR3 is TGTGCCAGCAGCCCGGGACGAGGGGAAAAACTGTTTTTT. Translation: CASSPGRGEKLFF.